What follows is one T cell receptor (beta chain) and its context. Its cognate antigen is unknown. TCRdb redid the calling of the RACE reads with MiXCR, one entry per CDR3 protein. The sample shows about 85,000 distinct CDR3 sequences, around 7.9% of them seen only once. Time point reported: pre-sensitization, week 0. Treatment denoted: therapeutic diphenylcyclopropenone sensitization with weekly scalp DPC. This sample is drawn from a study of human T cells and chemical hapten exposure. Study as a whole: The sensitizer, 2% DPC, was used on about 2 cm by about 2 cm of upper inner arm skin. Per-sample TCR yields varied mainly from small pooled library volume differences.

Whole-study results and caveats: Significantly greater numbers of large CDR3 similarity clusters came from expanded TCRs than from controls. TCRs at high frequency, those above 1 in 1000, did not change with DPC sensitization.

Sequenced material: whole blood, taken in connection with sensitization to the hapten diphenylcyclopropenone (DPC). This sequence was found in a middle-aged man with alopecia areata. Some clones in this sample may be carry-over from other donors' samples.

CDR3 in amino acids: CASSLTRGTGELFF. The CDR3 region has the DNA TGTGCCAGCAGCTTAACTCGAGGCACCGGGGAGCTGTTTTTT. The genes are TRBV7-8 and TRBJ2-2; D unclear. The CDR3 has 14 amino acids. The V end was cut by 2 bases, the J end by 4 bases, with 8 bases between. Per germline, CDR1 SGHVS and CDR2 FQNEAQ.